Here is one T cell receptor (beta chain) with its context. This specimen belongs to a study of T cells after yellow fever vaccination. TCRdb redid the calling of the 5' RACE reads with MiXCR, one entry per CDR3 protein. Of some 200,000 distinct CDR3 sequences listed, roughly 11% are singletons. The germline CDR1 and CDR2 sequences are MGHRA and YSYEKL. Trimming left V 1 base short and J 2 bases short, with 6 bases between. The CDR3 totals 14 residues. Sequenced here: CD8+ T cells sorted from PBMCs, sampled 15 days after the yellow fever booster vaccination. This chain connects TRBV4-1 to TRBJ2-1, with D possibly TRBD1 on 5 matching bases. The clonotype originates from a young man who received the YFV17D yellow fever vaccine. The CDR3 loop reads CASSQAGTYNEQFF. The CDR3 nucleotides read TGCGCCAGCAGCCAAGCAGGGACCTACAATGAGCAGTTCTTC.